This T cell receptor beta chain is from a study of cytomegalovirus exposure and HLA in healthy donors. Study summary: As released early, the data held around 80 million unique TCRs from HLA-typed donors.

Healthy donors of bone marrow made up the group. Unmatched junction bases numbered 7, after V lost 5 bases and J lost 4 bases. The germline gives CDR1 MNHEY, CDR2 SVGAGI. This CDR3 comprises 15 residues. Amplification used 60 Vbeta primers and 13 Jbeta primers. TCRdb's copy holds only in-frame clones and misses some; the assay was immunoSEQ multiplex PCR. The data contain about 160,000 clones, 79% of them singletons. The receptor's source is a man in his forties in good health and CMV-seronegative. The sample consisted of PBMCs. The chain uses TRBV6-5 and TRBJ2-3, with 9 bases aligning to TRBD2. CDR3 DNA: TGTGCCAGCAGTCTGTCTAGCGGGAAGTCAGATACGCAGTATTTT. Encoded protein: CASSLSSGKSDTQYF.